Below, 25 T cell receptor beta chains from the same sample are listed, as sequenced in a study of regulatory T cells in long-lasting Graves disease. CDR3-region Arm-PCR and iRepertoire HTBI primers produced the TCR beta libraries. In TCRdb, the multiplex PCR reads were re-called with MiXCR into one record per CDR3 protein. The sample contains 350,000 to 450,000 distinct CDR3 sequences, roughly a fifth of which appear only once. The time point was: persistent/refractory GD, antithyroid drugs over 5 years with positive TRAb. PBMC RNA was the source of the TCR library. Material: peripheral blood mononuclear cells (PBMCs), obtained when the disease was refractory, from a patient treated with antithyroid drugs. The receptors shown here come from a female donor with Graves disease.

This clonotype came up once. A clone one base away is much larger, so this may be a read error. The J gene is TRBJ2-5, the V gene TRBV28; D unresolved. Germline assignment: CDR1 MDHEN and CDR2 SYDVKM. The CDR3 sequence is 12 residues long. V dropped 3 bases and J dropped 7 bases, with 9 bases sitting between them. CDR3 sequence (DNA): TGTGCCAGCAGTTTGACGGAAAGGACCCAGTACTTC. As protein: CASSLTERTQYF.

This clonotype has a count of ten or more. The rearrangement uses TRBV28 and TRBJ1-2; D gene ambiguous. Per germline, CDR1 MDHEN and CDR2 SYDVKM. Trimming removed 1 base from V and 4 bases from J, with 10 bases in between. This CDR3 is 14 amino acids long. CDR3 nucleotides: TGTGCCAGCAGTTTATCCGGGGTAATCTATGGCTACACCTTC. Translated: CASSLSGVIYGYTF.

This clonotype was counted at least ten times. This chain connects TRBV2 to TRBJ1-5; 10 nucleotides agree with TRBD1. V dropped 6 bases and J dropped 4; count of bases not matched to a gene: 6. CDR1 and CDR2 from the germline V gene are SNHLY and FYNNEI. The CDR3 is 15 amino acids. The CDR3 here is CASRRGTGENQPQHF. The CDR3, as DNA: TGTGCCAGCAGGCGCGGGACAGGGGAAAATCAGCCCCAGCATTTT. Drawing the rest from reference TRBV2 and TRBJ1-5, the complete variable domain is EPEVTQTPSHQVTQMGQEVILRCVPISNHLYFYWYRQILGQKVEFLVSFYNNEISEKSEIFDDQFSVERPDGSNFTLKIRSTKLEDSAMYFCASRRGTGENQPQHFGDGTRLSIL.

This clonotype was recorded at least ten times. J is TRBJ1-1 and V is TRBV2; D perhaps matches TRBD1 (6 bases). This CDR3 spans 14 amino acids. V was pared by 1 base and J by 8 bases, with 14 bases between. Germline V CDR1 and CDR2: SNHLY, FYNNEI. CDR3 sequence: CASSEVRGEPEAFF. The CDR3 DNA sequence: TGTGCCAGCAGTGAAGTAAGGGGGGAGCCCGAAGCTTTCTTT. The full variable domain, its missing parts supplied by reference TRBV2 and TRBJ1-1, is EPEVTQTPSHQVTQMGQEVILRCVPISNHLYFYWYRQILGQKVEFLVSFYNNEISEKSEIFDDQFSVERPDGSNFTLKIRSTKLEDSAMYFCASSEVRGEPEAFFGQGTRLTVV.

CDR3 DNA: TGTGCCAGCAGCCGCCGGTCAGGTACTGGGGCCAACGTCCTGACTTTC. Amino acid sequence: CASSRRSGTGANVLTF. The chain uses TRBV11-3 and TRBJ2-6; D not certain. CDR1 is SGHNT, CDR2 YENEEA, per germline. This CDR3 region has 16 residues. Trimming left V 5 bases short and J 2 bases short, with 13 bases between. Drawing the rest from reference TRBV11-3 and TRBJ2-6, the complete variable domain is EAGVVQSPRYKIIEKKQPVAFWCNPISGHNTLYWYLQNLGQGPELLIRYENEEAVDDSQLPKDRFSAERLKGVDSTLKIQPAELGDSAVYLCASSRRSGTGANVLTFGAGSRLTVL.

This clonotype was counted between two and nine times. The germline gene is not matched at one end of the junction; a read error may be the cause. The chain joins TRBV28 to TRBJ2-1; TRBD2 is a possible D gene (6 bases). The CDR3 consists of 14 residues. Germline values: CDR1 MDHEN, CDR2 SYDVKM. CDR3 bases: TGTGCCAACAGTGGAGGGCCTAATGACGATGAGCAGTTCTTC. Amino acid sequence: CANSGGPNDDEQFF. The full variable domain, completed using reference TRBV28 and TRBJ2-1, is DVKVTQSSRYLVKRTGEKVFLECVQDMDHENMFWYRQDPGLGLRLIYFSYDVKMKEKGDIPEGYSVSREKKERFSLILESASTNQTSMYLCANSGGPNDDEQFFGPGTRLTVL.

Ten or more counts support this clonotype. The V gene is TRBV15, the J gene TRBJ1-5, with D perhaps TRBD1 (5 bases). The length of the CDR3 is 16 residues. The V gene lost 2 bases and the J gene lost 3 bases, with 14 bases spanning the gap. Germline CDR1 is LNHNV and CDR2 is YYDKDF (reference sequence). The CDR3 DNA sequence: TGTGCCACCAGCAGACGCGACCGGGACTTCAATCAGCCCCAGCATTTT. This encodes CATSRRDRDFNQPQHF.

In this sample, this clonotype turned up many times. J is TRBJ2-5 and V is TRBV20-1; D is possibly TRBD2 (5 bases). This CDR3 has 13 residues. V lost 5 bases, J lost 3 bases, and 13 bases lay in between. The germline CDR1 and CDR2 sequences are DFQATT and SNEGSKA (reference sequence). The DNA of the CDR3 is TGCAGTGCTTCTGCGGGTCGGGAAGAGACCCAGTACTTC. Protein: CSASAGREETQYF.

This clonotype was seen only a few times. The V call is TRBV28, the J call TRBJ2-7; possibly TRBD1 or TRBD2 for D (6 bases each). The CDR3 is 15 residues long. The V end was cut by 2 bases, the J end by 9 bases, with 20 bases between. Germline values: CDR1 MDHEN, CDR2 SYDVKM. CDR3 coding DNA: TGTGCCAGCAGTTTAAAGTCGGGGGCCGGGATAGCGCAGTACTTC. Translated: CASSLKSGAGIAQYF.

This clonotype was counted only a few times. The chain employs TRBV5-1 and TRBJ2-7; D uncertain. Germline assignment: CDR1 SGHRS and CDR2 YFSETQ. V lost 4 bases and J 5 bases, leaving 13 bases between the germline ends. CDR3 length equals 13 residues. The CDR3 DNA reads TGCGCCAGCAGCGATACAAGGGTCAACGAGCAGTACTTC. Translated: CASSDTRVNEQYF.

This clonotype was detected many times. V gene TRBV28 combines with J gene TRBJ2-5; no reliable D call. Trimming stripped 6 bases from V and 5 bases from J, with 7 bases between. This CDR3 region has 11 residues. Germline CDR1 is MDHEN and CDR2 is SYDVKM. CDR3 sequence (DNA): TGTGCCAGCAGCAATGGGGAGACCCAGTACTTC. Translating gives CASSNGETQYF. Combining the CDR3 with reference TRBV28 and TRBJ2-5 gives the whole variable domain DVKVTQSSRYLVKRTGEKVFLECVQDMDHENMFWYRQDPGLGLRLIYFSYDVKMKEKGDIPEGYSVSREKKERFSLILESASTNQTSMYLCASSNGETQYFGPGTRLLVL.

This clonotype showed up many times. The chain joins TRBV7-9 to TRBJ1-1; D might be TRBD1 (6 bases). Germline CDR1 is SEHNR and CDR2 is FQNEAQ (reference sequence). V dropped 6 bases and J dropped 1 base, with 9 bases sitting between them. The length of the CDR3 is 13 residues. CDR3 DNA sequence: TGTGCCAGCAGAAGGGGACAGAACACTGAAGCTTTCTTT. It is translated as CASRRGQNTEAFF.

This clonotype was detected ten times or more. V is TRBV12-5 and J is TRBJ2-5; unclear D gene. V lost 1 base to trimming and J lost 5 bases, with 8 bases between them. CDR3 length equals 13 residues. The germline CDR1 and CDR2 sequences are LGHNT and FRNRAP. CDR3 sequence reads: CASGLAGPETQYF. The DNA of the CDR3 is TGTGCTAGTGGTTTGGCCGGACCGGAGACCCAGTACTTC.

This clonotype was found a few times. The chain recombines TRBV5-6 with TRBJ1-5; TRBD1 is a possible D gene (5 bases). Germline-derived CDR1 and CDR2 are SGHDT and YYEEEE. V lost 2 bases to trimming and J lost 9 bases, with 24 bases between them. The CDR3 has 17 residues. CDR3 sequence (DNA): TGTGCCAGCAGCTTAATGGGGGAGACAGACATATCGTCGCCCCAGCATTTT. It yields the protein CASSLMGETDISSPQHF. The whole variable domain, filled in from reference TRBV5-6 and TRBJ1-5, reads DAGVTQSPTHLIKTRGQQVTLRCSPKSGHDTVSWYQQALGQGPQFIFQYYEEEERQRGNFPDRFSGHQFPNYSSELNVNALLLGDSALYLCASSLMGETDISSPQHFGDGTRLSIL.

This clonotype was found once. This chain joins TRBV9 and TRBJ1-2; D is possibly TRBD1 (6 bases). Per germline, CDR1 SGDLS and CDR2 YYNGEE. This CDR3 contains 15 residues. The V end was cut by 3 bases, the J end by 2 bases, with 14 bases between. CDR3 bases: TGTGCCAGCAGCGCTCTCTCAGGACAGAACTATGGCTACACCTTC. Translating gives CASSALSGQNYGYTF.

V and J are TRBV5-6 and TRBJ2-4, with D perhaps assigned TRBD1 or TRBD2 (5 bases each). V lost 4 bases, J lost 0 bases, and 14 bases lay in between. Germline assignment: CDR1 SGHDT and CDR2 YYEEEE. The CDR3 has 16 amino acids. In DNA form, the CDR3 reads TGTGCCAGCAGCACCGGGACGGCGTTAGCCAAAAACATTCAGTACTTC. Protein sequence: CASSTGTALAKNIQYF.

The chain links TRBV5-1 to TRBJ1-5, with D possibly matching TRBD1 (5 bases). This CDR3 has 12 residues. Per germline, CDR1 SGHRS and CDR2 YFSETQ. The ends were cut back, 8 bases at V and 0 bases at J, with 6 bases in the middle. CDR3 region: CARGHSNQPQHF. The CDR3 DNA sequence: TGCGCCAGGGGGCATAGCAATCAGCCCCAGCATTTT. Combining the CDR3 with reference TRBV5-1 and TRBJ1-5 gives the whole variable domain KAGVTQTPRYLIKTRGQQVTLSCSPISGHRSVSWYQQTPGQGLQFLFEYFSETQRNKGNFPGRFSGRQFSNSRSEMNVSTLELGDSALYLCARGHSNQPQHFGDGTRLSIL.

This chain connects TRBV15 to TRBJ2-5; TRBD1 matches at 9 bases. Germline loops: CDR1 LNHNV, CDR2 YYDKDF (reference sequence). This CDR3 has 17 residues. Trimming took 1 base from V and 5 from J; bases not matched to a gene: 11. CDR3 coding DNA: TGTGCCACCAGCAGAGCCATAGAACAGGGGGCTGGGGAGACCCAGTACTTC. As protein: CATSRAIEQGAGETQYF. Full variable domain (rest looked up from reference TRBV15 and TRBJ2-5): DAMVIQNPRYQVTQFGKPVTLSCSQTLNHNVMYWYQQKSSQAPKLLFHYYDKDFNNEADTPDNFQSRRPNTSFCFLDIRSPGLGDTAMYLCATSRAIEQGAGETQYFGPGTRLLVL.

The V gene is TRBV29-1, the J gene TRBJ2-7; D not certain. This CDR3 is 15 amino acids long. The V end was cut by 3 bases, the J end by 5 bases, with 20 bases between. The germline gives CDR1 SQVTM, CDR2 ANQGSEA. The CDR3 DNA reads TGCAGCGTTGACCTGGGGTCAGGCGCCTCTCACGAGCAGTACTTC. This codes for CSVDLGSGASHEQYF.

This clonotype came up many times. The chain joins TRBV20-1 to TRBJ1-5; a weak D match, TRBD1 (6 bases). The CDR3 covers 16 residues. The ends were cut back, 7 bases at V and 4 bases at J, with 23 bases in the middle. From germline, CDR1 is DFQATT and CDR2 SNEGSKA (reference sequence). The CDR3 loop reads CSGESGHRGANQPQHF. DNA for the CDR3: TGCAGTGGTGAGTCGGGACACCGAGGGGCAAATCAGCCCCAGCATTTT.

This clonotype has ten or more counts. The CDR3 bases are TGTGCCAGCAGTTACCTGGGAGGCTATGGCTACACCTTC. Amino acid sequence: CASSYLGGYGYTF. The rearrangement joins TRBV7-9 to TRBJ1-2, with D uncertain. This CDR3 has 13 amino acids. CDR1 SEHNR and CDR2 FQNEAQ come from the germline V gene (reference sequence). V lost 6 bases to trimming and J lost 4 bases, with 12 bases between them. Based on the CDR3 plus reference TRBV7-9 and TRBJ1-2, the full variable domain is DTGVSQNPRHKITKRGQNVTFRCDPISEHNRLYWYRQTLGQGPEFLTYFQNEAQLEKSRLLSDRFSAERPKGSFSTLEIQRTEQGDSAMYLCASSYLGGYGYTFGSGTRLTVV.

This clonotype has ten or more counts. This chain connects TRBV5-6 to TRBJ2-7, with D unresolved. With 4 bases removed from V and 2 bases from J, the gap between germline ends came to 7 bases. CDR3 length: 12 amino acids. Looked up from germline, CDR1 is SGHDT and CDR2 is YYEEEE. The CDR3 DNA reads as TGTGCCAGCAGCCGCGCGGCCTACGAGCAGTACTTC. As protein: CASSRAAYEQYF. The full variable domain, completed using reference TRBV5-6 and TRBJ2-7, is DAGVTQSPTHLIKTRGQQVTLRCSPKSGHDTVSWYQQALGQGPQFIFQYYEEEERQRGNFPDRFSGHQFPNYSSELNVNALLLGDSALYLCASSRAAYEQYFGPGTRLTVT.

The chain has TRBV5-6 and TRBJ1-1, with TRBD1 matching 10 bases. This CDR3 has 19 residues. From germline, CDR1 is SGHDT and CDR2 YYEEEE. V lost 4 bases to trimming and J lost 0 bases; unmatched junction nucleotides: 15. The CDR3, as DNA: TGTGCCAGCAGCCAGGATGTTGTCAGGGACAGGGGCATGAACACTGAAGCTTTCTTT. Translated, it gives CASSQDVVRDRGMNTEAFF.

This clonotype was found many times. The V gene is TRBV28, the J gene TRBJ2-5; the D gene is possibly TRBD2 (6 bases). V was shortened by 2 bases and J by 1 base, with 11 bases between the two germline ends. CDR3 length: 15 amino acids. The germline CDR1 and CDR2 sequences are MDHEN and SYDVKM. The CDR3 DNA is TGTGCCAGCAGTTTAGGGGAGCGGGTCCAAGAGACCCAGTACTTC. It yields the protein CASSLGERVQETQYF.

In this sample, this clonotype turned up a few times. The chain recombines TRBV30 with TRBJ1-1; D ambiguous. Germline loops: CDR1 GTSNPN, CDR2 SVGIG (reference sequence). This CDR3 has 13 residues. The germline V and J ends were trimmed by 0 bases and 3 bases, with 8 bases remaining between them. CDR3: CAWSVQGYTEAFF. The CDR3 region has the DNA TGTGCCTGGAGTGTTCAAGGATACACTGAAGCTTTCTTT.